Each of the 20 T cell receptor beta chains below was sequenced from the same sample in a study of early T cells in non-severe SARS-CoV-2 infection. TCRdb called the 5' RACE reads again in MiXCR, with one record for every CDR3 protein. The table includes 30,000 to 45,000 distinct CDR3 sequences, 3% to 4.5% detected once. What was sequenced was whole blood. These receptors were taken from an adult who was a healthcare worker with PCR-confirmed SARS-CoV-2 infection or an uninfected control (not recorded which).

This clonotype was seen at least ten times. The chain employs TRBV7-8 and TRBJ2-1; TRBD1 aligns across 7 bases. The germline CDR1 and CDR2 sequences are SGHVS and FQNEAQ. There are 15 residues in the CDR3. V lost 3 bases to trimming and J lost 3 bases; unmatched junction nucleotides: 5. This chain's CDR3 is CASSLRTGNYNEQFF. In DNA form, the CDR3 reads TGTGCCAGCAGCTTGCGGACAGGAAACTACAATGAGCAGTTCTTC. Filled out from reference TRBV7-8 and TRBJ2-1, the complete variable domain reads GAGVSQSPRYKVAKRGQDVALRCDPISGHVSLFWYQQALGQGPEFLTYFQNEAQLDKSGLPSDRFFAERPEGSVSTLKIQRTQQEDSAVYLCASSLRTGNYNEQFFGPGTRLTVL.

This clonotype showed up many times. The CDR3 loop is CSARERRTFYNEQFF. DNA for the CDR3: TGCAGTGCTAGGGAGAGGAGGACTTTCTACAATGAGCAGTTCTTC. This chain links TRBV20-1 with TRBJ2-1; D possibly corresponds to TRBD2 (5 bases). The CDR3 covers 15 residues. Trimming shortened V by 3 bases and J by 3 bases, and 15 bases separated the two germline ends. CDR1 and CDR2 (germline): DFQATT, SNEGSKA (reference sequence).

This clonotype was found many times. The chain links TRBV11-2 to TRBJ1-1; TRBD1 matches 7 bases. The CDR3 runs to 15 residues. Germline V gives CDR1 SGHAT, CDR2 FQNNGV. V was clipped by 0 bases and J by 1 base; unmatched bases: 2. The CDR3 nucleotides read TGTGCCAGCAGCTTAGAGGCAGGGGGGAACACTGAAGCTTTCTTT. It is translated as CASSLEAGGNTEAFF.

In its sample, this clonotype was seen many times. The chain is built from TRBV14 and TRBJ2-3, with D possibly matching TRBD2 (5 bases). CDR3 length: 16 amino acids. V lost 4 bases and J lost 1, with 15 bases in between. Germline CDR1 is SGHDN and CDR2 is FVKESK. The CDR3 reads CASSPRLRERTDTQYF. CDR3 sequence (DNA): TGTGCCAGCAGCCCCCGGTTGAGGGAGCGCACAGATACGCAGTATTTT.

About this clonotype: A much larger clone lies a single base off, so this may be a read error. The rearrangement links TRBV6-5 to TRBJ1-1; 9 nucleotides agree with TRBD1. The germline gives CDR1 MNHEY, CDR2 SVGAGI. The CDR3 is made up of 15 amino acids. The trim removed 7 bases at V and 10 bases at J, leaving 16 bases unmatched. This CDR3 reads CASIQAAGQGSVAFF. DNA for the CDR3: TGTGCCAGCATTCAAGCTGCGGGACAGGGATCTGTAGCTTTCTTT.

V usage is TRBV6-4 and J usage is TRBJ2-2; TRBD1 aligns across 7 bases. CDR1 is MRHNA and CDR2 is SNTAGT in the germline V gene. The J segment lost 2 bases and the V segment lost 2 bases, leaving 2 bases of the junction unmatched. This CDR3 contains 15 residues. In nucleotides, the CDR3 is TGTGCCAGCAGTGACAAGGGGGCCAACACCGGGGAGCTGTTTTTT. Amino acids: CASSDKGANTGELFF.

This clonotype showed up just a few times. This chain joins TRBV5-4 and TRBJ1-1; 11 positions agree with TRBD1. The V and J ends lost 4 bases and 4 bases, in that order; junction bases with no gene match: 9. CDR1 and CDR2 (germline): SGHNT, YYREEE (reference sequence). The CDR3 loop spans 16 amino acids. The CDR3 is CASSPSSGTGGTEAFF. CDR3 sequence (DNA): TGTGCCAGCAGCCCGTCTTCTGGGACAGGGGGCACTGAAGCTTTCTTT.

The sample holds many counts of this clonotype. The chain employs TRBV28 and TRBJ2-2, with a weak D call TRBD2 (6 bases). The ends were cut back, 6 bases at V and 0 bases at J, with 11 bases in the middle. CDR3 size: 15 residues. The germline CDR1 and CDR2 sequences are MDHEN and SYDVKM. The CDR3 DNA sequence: TGTGCCAGCAGAACGGGACTCGCGAACACCGGGGAGCTGTTTTTT. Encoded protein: CASRTGLANTGELFF.

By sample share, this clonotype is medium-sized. The DNA of the CDR3 is TGTGCCAGCATCCCCCTAGGGTATTCTGGGGCCAACGTCCTGACTTTC. This encodes CASIPLGYSGANVLTF. The chain has TRBV5-6 and TRBJ2-6; no firm D call. This CDR3 has 16 residues. V was trimmed by 6 bases and J by 1 base, leaving 14 bases between them. Per germline, CDR1 SGHDT and CDR2 YYEEEE.

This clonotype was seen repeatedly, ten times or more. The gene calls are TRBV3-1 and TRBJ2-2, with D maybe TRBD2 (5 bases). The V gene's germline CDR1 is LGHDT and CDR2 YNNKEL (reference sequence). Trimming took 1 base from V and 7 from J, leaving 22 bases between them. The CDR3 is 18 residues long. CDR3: CASSQGLSGGSFGGELFF. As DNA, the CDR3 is TGTGCCAGCAGCCAAGGTCTTTCTGGCGGGTCCTTCGGCGGGGAGCTGTTTTTT.

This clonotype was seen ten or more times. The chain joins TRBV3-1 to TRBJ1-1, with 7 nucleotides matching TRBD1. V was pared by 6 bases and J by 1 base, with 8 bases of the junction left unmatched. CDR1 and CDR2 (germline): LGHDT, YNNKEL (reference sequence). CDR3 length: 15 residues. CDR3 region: CASRSQGTSNTEAFF. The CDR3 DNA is TGTGCCAGCAGGTCACAGGGGACATCGAACACTGAAGCTTTCTTT.

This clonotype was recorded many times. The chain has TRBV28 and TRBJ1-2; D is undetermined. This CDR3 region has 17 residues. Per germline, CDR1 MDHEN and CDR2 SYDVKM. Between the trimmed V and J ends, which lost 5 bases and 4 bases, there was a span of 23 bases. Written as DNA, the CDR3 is TGTGCCAGCAGTCTCTTGCGGCCCACCGGGGATTCCTATGGCTACACCTTC. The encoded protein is CASSLLRPTGDSYGYTF.

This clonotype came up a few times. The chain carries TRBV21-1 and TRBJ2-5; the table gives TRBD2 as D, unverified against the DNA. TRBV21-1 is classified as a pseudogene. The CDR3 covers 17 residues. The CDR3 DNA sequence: TGTGCCAGCAGCAAAGCGGCCCTAGCGGATCCTCAAGAGACCCAGTACTTC. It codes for CASSKAALADPQETQYF.

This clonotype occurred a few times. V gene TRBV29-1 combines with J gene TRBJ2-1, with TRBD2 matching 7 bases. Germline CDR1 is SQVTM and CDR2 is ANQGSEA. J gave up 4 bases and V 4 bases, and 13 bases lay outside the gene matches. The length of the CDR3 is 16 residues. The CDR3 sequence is CSVVGGFERVYNEQFF. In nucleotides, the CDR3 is TGCAGCGTTGTGGGGGGGTTTGAGCGGGTTTACAATGAGCAGTTCTTC.

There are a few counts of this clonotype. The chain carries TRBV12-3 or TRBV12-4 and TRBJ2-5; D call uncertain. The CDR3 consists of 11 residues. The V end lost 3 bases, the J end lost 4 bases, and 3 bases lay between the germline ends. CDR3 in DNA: TGTGCCAGCAGTTTCCGAGAGACCCAGTACTTC. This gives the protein CASSFRETQYF.

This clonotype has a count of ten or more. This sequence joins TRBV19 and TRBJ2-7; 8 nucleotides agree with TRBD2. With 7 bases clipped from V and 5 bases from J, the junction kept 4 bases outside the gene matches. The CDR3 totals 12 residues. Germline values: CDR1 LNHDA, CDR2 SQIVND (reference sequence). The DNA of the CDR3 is TGTGCCAGTATGGGACTAGACCACGAGCAGTACTTC. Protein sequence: CASMGLDHEQYF.

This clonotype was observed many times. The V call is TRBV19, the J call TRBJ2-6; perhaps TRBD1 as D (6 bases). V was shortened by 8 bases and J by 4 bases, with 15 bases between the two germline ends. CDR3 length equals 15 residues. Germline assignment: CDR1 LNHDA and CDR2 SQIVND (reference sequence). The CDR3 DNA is TGTGCCAGTTCGGGACACTTTTCCGGGGCCAACGTCCTGACTTTC. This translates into CASSGHFSGANVLTF.

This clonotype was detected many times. CDR3 in DNA: TGTGCCAGCAGGGAGGCTTCAGGGACTAACACCGGGGAGCTGTTTTTT. Encoded protein: CASREASGTNTGELFF. V usage is TRBV2 and J usage is TRBJ2-2; D may be TRBD2 (6 bases). Germline V gene sequence: CDR1 SNHLY, CDR2 FYNNEI. V shed 6 bases and J shed 2 bases, with 16 bases lying between them. CDR3 length equals 16 residues.

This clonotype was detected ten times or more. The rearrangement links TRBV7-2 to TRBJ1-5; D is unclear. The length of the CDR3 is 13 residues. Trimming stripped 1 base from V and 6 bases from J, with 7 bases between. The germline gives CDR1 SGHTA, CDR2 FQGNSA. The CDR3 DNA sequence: TGTGCCAGCAGCTTAGAGTCGGGTCAGCCCCAGCATTTT. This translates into CASSLESGQPQHF.

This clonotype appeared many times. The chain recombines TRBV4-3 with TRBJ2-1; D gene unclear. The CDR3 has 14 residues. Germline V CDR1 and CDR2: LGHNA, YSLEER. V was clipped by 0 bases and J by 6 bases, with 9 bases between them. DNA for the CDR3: TGCGCCAGCAGCCAAGATAGAGTGGGCAATGAGCAGTTCTTC. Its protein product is CASSQDRVGNEQFF.